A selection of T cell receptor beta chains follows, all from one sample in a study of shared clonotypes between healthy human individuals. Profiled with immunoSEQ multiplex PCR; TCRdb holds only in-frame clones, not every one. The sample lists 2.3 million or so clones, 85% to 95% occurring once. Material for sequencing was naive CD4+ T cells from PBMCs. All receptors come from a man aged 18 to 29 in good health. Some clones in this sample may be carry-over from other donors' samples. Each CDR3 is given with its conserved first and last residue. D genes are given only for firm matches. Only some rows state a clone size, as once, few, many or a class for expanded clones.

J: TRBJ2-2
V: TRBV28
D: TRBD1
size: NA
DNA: TGTGCCAGCATCCGCTACAGGGGCACCGGGGAGCTGTTTTTT
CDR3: CASIRYRGTGELFF

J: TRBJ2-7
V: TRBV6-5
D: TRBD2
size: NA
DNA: TGTGCCAGCAGTTATCTAGGACTAGGCTACGAGCAGTACTTC
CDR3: CASSYLGLGYEQYF

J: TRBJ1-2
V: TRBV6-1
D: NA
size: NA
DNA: TGTGCCAGCACCCCGGGGAGGGTCGACTATGGCTACACCTTC
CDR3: CASTPGRVDYGYTF

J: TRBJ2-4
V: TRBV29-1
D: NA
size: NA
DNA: TGCAGCGTTGGAGGGGTAGGGGCCAACTCCAAAAACATTCAGTACTTC
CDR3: CSVGGVGANSKNIQYF

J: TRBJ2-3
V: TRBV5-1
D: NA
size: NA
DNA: TGCGCCAGCAGGGGGGCAGATACGCAGTATTTT
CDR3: CASRGADTQYF

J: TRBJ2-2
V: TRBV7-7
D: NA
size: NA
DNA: TGTGCCAGCAGCTCTCCCAGGCAGGGGACCGGGGAGCTGTTTTTT
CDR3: CASSSPRQGTGELFF

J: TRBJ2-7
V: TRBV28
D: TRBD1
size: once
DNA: TGTGCCAGCAGAACCCGACAGGGGTACGAGCAGTACTTC
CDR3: CASRTRQGYEQYF

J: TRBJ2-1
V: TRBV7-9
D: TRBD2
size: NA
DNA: TGTGCCAGCAGCTACGCGACTAGCGGTCAAAATGAGCAGTTCTTC
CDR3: CASSYATSGQNEQFF

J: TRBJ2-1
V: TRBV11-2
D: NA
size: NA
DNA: TGTGCCAGCAGTTACACTCCGGACTTCGGGGGTGAGCAGTTCTTC
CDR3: CASSYTPDFGGEQFF

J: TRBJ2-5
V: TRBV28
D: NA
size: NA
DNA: TGTGCCAGCAGTTCCCCCTTCCAGGGGTCCCCCCAAGAGACCCAGTACTTC
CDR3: CASSSPFQGSPQETQYF

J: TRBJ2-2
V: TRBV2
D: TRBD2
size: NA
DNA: TGTGCCAGCAGTGAACGACTAGCGGGGACCGGGGAGCTGTTTTTT
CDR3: CASSERLAGTGELFF

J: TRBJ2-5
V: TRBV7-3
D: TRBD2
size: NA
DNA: TGTGCCAGCAGCTTAACGTCGGGACTAGCGGCTTCGTGGGAGACCCAGTACTTC
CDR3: CASSLTSGLAASWETQYF

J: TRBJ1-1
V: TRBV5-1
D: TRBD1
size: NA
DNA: TGCGCCAGCAGACCCGCAGGGGGCTCGAACACTGAAGCTTTCTTT
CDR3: CASRPAGGSNTEAFF

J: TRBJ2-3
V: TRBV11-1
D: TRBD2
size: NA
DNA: TGTGCCAGCAGCTTAGGGGCGGGAGGGCCGGATACGCAGTATTTT
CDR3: CASSLGAGGPDTQYF

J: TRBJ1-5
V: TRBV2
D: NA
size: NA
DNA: TGTGCCACCGCGGGAGGAAGGCGCAATCAGCCCCAGCATTTT
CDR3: CATAGGRRNQPQHF

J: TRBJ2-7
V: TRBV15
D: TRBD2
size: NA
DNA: TGTGCCACCAGCAGAGATCGGCTAGCGGAGGGCGAGCAGTACTTC
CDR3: CATSRDRLAEGEQYF

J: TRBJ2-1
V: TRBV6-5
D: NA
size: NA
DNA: TGTGCCAGCAGTTCCACCTACAATGGGCAGTTCTTC
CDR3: CASSSTYNGQFF

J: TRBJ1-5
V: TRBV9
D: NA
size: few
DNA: TGTGCCAGCAGCGTAGGATCTGGAGATCAGCCCCAGCATTTT
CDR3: CASSVGSGDQPQHF

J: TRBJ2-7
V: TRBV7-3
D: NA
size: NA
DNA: TGTGCCAGCAGCTTTATCCCGGGGCTGGAAAAATACGAGCAGTACTTC
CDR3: CASSFIPGLEKYEQYF

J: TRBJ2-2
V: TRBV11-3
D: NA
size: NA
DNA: TGTGCCAGCAGCCCGACTGGCGGGACCGTCACCGGGGAGCTGTTTTTT
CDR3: CASSPTGGTVTGELFF

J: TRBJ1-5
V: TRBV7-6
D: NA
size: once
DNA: TGTGCCAGCAGCTTAGGTCTACGGGGGGAGCCCCAGCATTTT
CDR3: CASSLGLRGEPQHF

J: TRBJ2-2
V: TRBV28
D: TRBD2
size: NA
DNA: TGTGCCGGACGGGGCGGGAGGGCAGGCACCGGGGAGCTGTTTTTT
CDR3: CAGRGGRAGTGELFF

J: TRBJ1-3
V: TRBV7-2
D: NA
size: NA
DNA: TGTGCCAGCAGCTTAGCGTTCCGCTCTCGGCTCGAGGGAAACACCATATATTTT
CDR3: CASSLAFRSRLEGNTIYF

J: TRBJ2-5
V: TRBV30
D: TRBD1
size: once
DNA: TGTGCCTGGGCGACAGGGGGCGGGTGGGAGACCCAGTACTTC
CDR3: CAWATGGGWETQYF

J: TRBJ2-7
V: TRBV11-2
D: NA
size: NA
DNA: TGTGCCAGCAGCTTAGGTCCGGGCTCCTACGAGCAGTACTTC
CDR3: CASSLGPGSYEQYF

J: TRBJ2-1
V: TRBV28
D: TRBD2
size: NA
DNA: TGTGCCAGCAGCCGGGGACTAGCGGGATATGAGCAGTTCTTC
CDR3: CASSRGLAGYEQFF

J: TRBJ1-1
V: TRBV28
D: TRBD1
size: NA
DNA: TGTGCCAGCAGGTCACAGGGGTCGGGGCCGCGGGAAGCTTTCTTT
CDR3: CASRSQGSGPREAFF

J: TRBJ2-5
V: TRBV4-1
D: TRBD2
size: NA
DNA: TGCGCCAGCAGCCAAGAGCGGGAGGTATTAGAGACCCAGTACTTC
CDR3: CASSQEREVLETQYF

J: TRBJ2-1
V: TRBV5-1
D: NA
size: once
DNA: TGCGCCAGCAGCCCCGACAGAGGTCTGTTCTTC
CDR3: CASSPDRGLFF

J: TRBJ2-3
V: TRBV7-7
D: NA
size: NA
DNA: TGTGCCAGCAGCTTAAGGCCAGGGCTGGCAGATACGCAGTATTTT
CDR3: CASSLRPGLADTQYF

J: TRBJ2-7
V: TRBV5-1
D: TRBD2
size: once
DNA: TGCGCCAGCAGCTCCCAGGGAGCGGGACTCTCCTACGAGCAGTACTTC
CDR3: CASSSQGAGLSYEQYF

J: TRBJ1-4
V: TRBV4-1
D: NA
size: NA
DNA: TGCGCCAGCAGACTCCAGGGTGGGGGTTCTCGGGAAAAACTGTTTTTT
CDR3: CASRLQGGGSREKLFF

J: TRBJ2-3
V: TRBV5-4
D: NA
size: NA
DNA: TGTGCCAGCAGCTTGGCCTCAAAACCCCGAGATACGCAGTATTTT
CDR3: CASSLASKPRDTQYF

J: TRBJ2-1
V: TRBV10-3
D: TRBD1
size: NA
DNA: TGTGCCATCAGTGACCGTCAGGGGGCGAATGAGCAGTTCTTC
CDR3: CAISDRQGANEQFF

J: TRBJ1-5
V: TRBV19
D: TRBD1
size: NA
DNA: TGTGCCAGTAGTTTGGACAGGGGACGGCGACAGCCCCAGCATTTT
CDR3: CASSLDRGRRQPQHF